This TCR beta chain was profiled in a study of CD8 T cells in ankylosing spondylitis. This clonotype was seen at least ten times. Its specificity is not known. Germline V gives CDR1 KGHSH, CDR2 LQKENI. The CDR3 runs 14 residues. Trimming at V came to 4 bases and at J to 7 bases, leaving 7 bases not matched to a gene. Regarding the study as a whole: Matched synovial fluid from ankylosing spondylitis patients was reported to be enriched for disease-linked clones. Disease-linked clones had a CD8+ phenotype and relatively low frequency in peripheral blood. Within ankylosing spondylitis blood, a TCR beta motif made up of eight highly homologous variants appeared to be characteristic. Certain motif variants had earlier been reported in reactive arthritis synovial fluid and blood.

TCRdb used MiXCR to reprocess the 5' RACE reads, holding one entry per CDR3 protein. The sample lists roughly 97,000 distinct CDR3 sequences; about 8.6% were seen once. Sample: blood, either unsorted or a sorted T cell fraction (not recorded which). This receptor was taken from a male donor with ankylosing spondylitis or in good health (not recorded which). The chain is built from TRBV18 and TRBJ1-5, with 7 bases aligning to TRBD1. The CDR3 region has the DNA TGTGCCAGCTCACTATCAGGGGGGTACCAGCCCCAGCATTTT. Protein sequence: CASSLSGGYQPQHF.